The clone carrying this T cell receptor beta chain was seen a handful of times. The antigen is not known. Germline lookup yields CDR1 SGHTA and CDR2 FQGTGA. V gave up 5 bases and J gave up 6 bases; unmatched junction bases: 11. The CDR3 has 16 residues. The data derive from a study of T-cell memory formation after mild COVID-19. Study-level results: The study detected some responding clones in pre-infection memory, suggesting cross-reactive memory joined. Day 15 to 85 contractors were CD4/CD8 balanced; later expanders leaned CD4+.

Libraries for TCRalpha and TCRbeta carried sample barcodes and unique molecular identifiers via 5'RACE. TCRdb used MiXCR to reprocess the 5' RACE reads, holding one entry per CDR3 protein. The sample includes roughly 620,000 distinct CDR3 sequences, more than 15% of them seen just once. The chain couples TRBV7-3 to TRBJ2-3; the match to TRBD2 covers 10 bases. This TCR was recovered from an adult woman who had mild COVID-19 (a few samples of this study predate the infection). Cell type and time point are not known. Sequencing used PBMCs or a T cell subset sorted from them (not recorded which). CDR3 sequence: CASSPRASGGDDTQYF. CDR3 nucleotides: TGTGCCAGCAGCCCTAGAGCTAGCGGGGGTGATGATACGCAGTATTTT.